This T cell receptor (beta chain) was documented in a study of Graves' ophthalmopathy and Graves' hyperthyroidism. RNA transcripts were the template, and TCR beta CDR3 regions were amplified from them. HTBI-primed first-round RT-PCR preceded second-round multiplex PCR. A single record per CDR3 protein comes from TCRdb applying MiXCR to the multiplex PCR reads. The sample shows over 150,000 distinct CDR3 sequences, 30% to 45% of them seen only once. Trimming left V 4 bases short and J 1 base short, with 13 bases between. The CDR3 totals 16 residues. Per germline, CDR1 MNHNS and CDR2 SASEGT. Sequenced material: peripheral blood. The V call is TRBV6-1, the J call TRBJ2-2; D is undetermined. The receptor was isolated from a woman aged 40 to 50 with Graves' ophthalmopathy. The CDR3 sequence is CASSGAAIENTGELFF. The CDR3 DNA follows: TGTGCCAGCAGTGGGGCGGCAATTGAGAACACCGGGGAGCTGTTTTTT.